These 4 T cell receptor beta chains share one sample of origin, sequenced in a study of monozygotic twins with inflammatory bowel disease. Reprocessing the 5' RACE reads, TCRdb reports a single entry for every CDR3 protein and omits DNA. The table for this sample gives about 300,000 distinct CDR3 sequences. The sample consisted of blood. The receptors stem from a human donor with ulcerative colitis or Crohn's disease, or a healthy co-twin of an affected twin (not recorded which).

The chain recombines TRBV7-7 with TRBJ1-1; the D gene TCRdb calls, TRBD1, cannot be checked with no DNA. Germline V gene sequence: CDR1 SSHAT, CDR2 FNYEAQ (reference sequence). The CDR3 runs 13 residues. CDR3 sequence reads: CASSLVWGEEAFF.

The genes are TRBV27 and TRBJ2-3. CDR3 length: 13 amino acids. Germline-derived CDR1 and CDR2 are MNHEY and SMNVEV (reference sequence). The CDR3 spells CASSLSQADTQYF.

This chain joins TRBV2 and TRBJ1-5; the TCRdb call, TRBD1, lacks DNA for checking. CDR3 size: 14 residues. Germline CDR1 SNHLY, CDR2 FYNNEI. The CDR3 loop reads CAGSGQGEVEPQHF. Based on the CDR3 plus reference TRBV2 and TRBJ1-5, the full variable domain is EPEVTQTPSHQVTQMGQEVILRCVPISNHLYFYWYRQILGQKVEFLVSFYNNEISEKSEIFDDQFSVERPDGSNFTLKIRSTKLEDSAMYFCAGSGQGEVEPQHFGDGTRLSIL.

The chain links TRBV12-3 or TRBV12-4 to TRBJ2-6; TCRdb names TRBD2, which stays unverified in the absence of DNA. CDR3 length: 18 amino acids. CDR3 in amino acids: CASSSPPGLSSGANVLTF.